These 14 T cell receptor beta chains were all obtained from the same sample, sequenced in a study of cytomegalovirus exposure and HLA in healthy donors. Data came from immunoSEQ multiplex PCR; TCRdb stores just in-frame clones and leaves some out. The repertoire includes under 150,000 clones, approximately 86% of them detected once, and approximately 8.7% sits in the top ten. Sequenced sample: PBMCs. Receptors were obtained from a man aged 18 to 35 in good health and CMV-seropositive.

The chain carries TRBV6-1 and TRBJ2-1; 12 positions match TRBD2. CDR3 length: 18 amino acids. V shed 2 bases and J 2 bases; nucleotides not matched to a gene: 7. CDR1 and CDR2 from the germline V gene are MNHNS and SASEGT. CDR3 DNA: TGTGCCAGCAGTGAAAAGGGGCTAGCGGGAGGGCCCTACAATGAGCAGTTCTTC. Its translation is CASSEKGLAGGPYNEQFF.

The chain is built from TRBV28 and TRBJ2-7, with a possible D match to TRBD2 (6 bases). The germline CDR1 and CDR2 sequences are MDHEN and SYDVKM. The V and J ends lost 5 bases and 1 base respectively, with 15 bases between them. This CDR3 spans 15 amino acids. CDR3: CASSPIGLASYEQYF. The CDR3 nucleotides read TGTGCCAGCAGTCCCATTGGGCTAGCGTCCTACGAGCAGTACTTC.

This chain links TRBV2 with TRBJ1-1; the D gene is possibly TRBD1 (6 bases). Germline CDR1 and CDR2: SNHLY and FYNNEI. V dropped 7 bases and J dropped 6 bases, with 18 bases sitting between them. The CDR3 spans 14 residues. CDR3 DNA: TGTGCCAGCAACCCTCGGGGGGCAGTAGCTGAAGCTTTCTTT. Translated, it gives CASNPRGAVAEAFF.

The chain joins TRBV11-2 to TRBJ1-2, with 9 bases that match TRBD1. Germline CDR1 SGHAT, CDR2 FQNNGV. The CDR3 loop spans 16 amino acids. With 3 bases clipped from V and 2 bases from J, the junction kept 7 bases outside the gene matches. The CDR3 bases are TGTGCCAGCAGCTTTTGGGACAGGGATTCGAACTATGGCTACACCTTC. Translated, it gives CASSFWDRDSNYGYTF.

The V gene is TRBV15, the J gene TRBJ2-2; tentative D call: TRBD2 (5 bases). V was cut by 2 bases and J by 3 bases, with 7 bases left in between. This CDR3 has 14 amino acids. CDR1 LNHNV and CDR2 YYDKDF come from the germline V gene (reference sequence). As DNA, the CDR3 is TGTGCCACCAGCAGAAAGAGGGACACCGGGGAGCTGTTTTTT. It encodes CATSRKRDTGELFF.

The chain is built from TRBV6-5 and TRBJ2-2, with 7 bases matching TRBD1. Trimming at V came to 6 bases and at J to 4 bases, leaving 8 bases not matched to a gene. The germline V gene has CDR1 MNHEY and CDR2 SVGAGI. The CDR3 consists of 15 residues. CDR3 nucleotides: TGTGCCAGCAGACCTAACAGGGGCCTCACCGGGGAGCTGTTTTTT. This gives the protein CASRPNRGLTGELFF.

The chain carries TRBV5-1 and TRBJ2-4; 11 bases line up with TRBD2. There are 14 residues in the CDR3. The V and J ends lost 2 bases and 7 bases, in that order; junction bases with no gene match: 2. Per the germline V gene, CDR1 is SGHRS and CDR2 is YFSETQ. CDR3 sequence: CASSFIAGGNIQYF. CDR3 sequence (DNA): TGCGCCAGCAGCTTCATAGCGGGAGGGAACATTCAGTACTTC.

The chain combines TRBV10-3 with TRBJ1-5, with 7 bases lining up with TRBD1. The CDR3 totals 17 residues. The ends lost 3 bases at V and 9 bases at J; junction bases unmatched: 17. CDR1 and CDR2 (germline): ENHRY, SYGVKD. CDR3 sequence reads: CAISDPSHEGAVSPQHF. CDR3 in DNA: TGTGCCATCAGTGACCCGTCTCATGAGGGGGCGGTCTCGCCCCAGCATTTT.

The chain combines TRBV27 with TRBJ1-1; D perhaps matches TRBD1 (5 bases). Trimming took off 6 bases at V and 7 bases at J, with 15 bases between the two ends. Per the germline V gene, CDR1 is MNHEY and CDR2 is SMNVEV (reference sequence). This CDR3 is built from 13 residues. The CDR3 DNA sequence: TGTGCCAGCAGCCCGCAAGGGGAGGGTGAAGCTTTCTTT. Protein: CASSPQGEGEAFF.

The V gene is TRBV10-3, the J gene TRBJ1-1; D unclear. Germline values: CDR1 ENHRY, CDR2 SYGVKD. The CDR3 length is 15 residues. V was pared by 5 bases and J by 3 bases, with 16 bases between. The CDR3 protein is CAISTTGSWDTEAFF. DNA for the CDR3: TGTGCCATCAGTACTACGGGGTCATGGGACACTGAAGCTTTCTTT.

The rearrangement joins TRBV7-9 to TRBJ1-2, with D unclear. The CDR3 runs 15 residues. Germline V gene data show CDR1 as SEHNR and CDR2 as FQNEAQ (reference sequence). The V end lost 5 bases, the J end lost 1 base, and 14 bases lay between the germline ends. CDR3 residues: CASSPQRTHNYGYTF. CDR3 bases: TGTGCCAGCAGCCCACAGAGAACCCATAACTATGGCTACACCTTC.

This clone was observed many times. The V and J genes are TRBV5-1 and TRBJ2-2, with a possible D match to TRBD1 (6 bases). Deletions cut 0 bases from V and 2 bases from J, with 8 bases between. Germline V CDR1 and CDR2: SGHRS, YFSETQ. The CDR3 is 15 amino acids. The CDR3: CASSLDGTNTGELFF. CDR3 sequence (DNA): TGCGCCAGCAGCTTGGACGGGACAAACACCGGGGAGCTGTTTTTT.

V and J are TRBV19 and TRBJ1-5; no firm D call. The ends were cut back, 5 bases at V and 9 bases at J, with 20 bases in the middle. The CDR3 runs to 15 residues. Per the germline V gene, CDR1 is LNHDA and CDR2 is SQIVND (reference sequence). CDR3 sequence reads: CASSLGRSTDRPQHF. As DNA, the CDR3 is TGTGCCAGTAGTCTCGGCAGGTCGACGGATCGGCCCCAGCATTTT. The full variable domain, completed using reference TRBV19 and TRBJ1-5, is DGGITQSPKYLFRKEGQNVTLSCEQNLNHDAMYWYRQDPGQGLRLIYYSQIVNDFQKGDIAEGYSVSREKKESFPLTVTSAQKNPTAFYLCASSLGRSTDRPQHFGDGTRLSIL.

CDR3 in DNA: TGCAGCGTCAGATCTAGCGTAAGGTCGAACACCGGGGAGCTGTTTTTT. This encodes CSVRSSVRSNTGELFF. J is TRBJ2-2 and V is TRBV29-1; weak D call: TRBD2 (6 bases). Looked up from germline, CDR1 is SQVTM and CDR2 is ANQGSEA. Deletions cut 6 bases from V and 0 bases from J, with 17 bases between. The CDR3 consists of 16 residues.